This T cell receptor (beta chain) was captured in a study of beta chain features in type 1 diabetes. This CDR3 region has 15 residues. Per the germline V gene, CDR1 is SGHTA and CDR2 is FQGNSA. V shed 0 bases and J shed 2 bases, with 11 bases lying between them. Expressed TCRB transcripts were sequenced because the isolated RNA had all been reverse transcribed beforehand. Sequenced by immunoSEQ multiplex PCR; TCRdb stores in-frame clones only, minus some. The table shows about 470,000 clones, with approximately 30% occurring only once. A word on this clone: Its target is not known.

In total, each donor contributed a single heparinised blood draw that averaged around 100 mL. Study-level findings and limits: Type 1 diabetes patients showed a moderate but significant shortening of TCRB CDR3s in all four CD4+ subsets.

The sequenced material came from naive CD4+ T cells from blood. The V and J genes are TRBV7-2 and TRBJ2-7; D is uncertain. The receptor was isolated from a man aged 18 to 29 in good health. The CDR3 sequence: CASSLASGLTYEQYF. The CDR3 nucleotides read TGTGCCAGCAGCTTAGCCTCCGGGTTAACCTACGAGCAGTACTTC.